Shown below are 32 T cell receptor beta chains from a single sample sequenced in a study of blood T cells in healthy people across ages. It was with a sample-barcoded 5' primer and a J-beta primer mix that a second PCR of about 6 to 12 cycles was run. MiXCR, applied by TCRdb to the 5' RACE reads, yields one record per CDR3 protein. The sample holds some 890,000 distinct CDR3 sequences; 25% to 35% are singletons and the top ten take about 9.4%. These data also featured in a second study, about T cells of mothers and their children.

The source material was blood. The receptors originated from a woman between 35 and 50 years old in good health.

The rearrangement uses TRBV27 and TRBJ1-6; D perhaps matches TRBD1 (5 bases). The CDR3 runs to 16 residues. V lost 6 bases and J lost 7, with 19 bases in between. Per the germline V gene, CDR1 is MNHEY and CDR2 is SMNVEV (reference sequence). The CDR3 DNA reads TGTGCCAGCAGAGGAATCAGGGCCTTTTCCAATTCACCCCTCCACTTT. Encoded protein: CASRGIRAFSNSPLHF.

Concerning this clonotype: A much larger clone lies one base from this, so it may be a read error. The chain couples TRBV28 to TRBJ1-2, with TRBD1 matching 8 bases. With 6 bases clipped from V and 8 bases from J, the junction kept 11 bases outside the gene matches. Germline CDR1 MDHEN, CDR2 SYDVKM. This CDR3 spans 14 amino acids. The CDR3 DNA is TGTGCCAGCAGGTTAGACAGGGGATCGTTGGGCTACACCTTC. Its translation: CASRLDRGSLGYTF.

This clonotype has a count of ten or more. The chain has TRBV20-1 and TRBJ2-1, with 13 bases that match TRBD2. In germline, CDR1 is DFQATT, CDR2 SNEGSKA (reference sequence). V dropped 2 bases and J dropped 4; count of bases not matched to a gene: 5. This CDR3 contains 16 residues. CDR3 sequence reads: CSARLLAGGLYNEQFF. The DNA of the CDR3 is TGCAGTGCTAGATTACTAGCGGGGGGGCTTTACAATGAGCAGTTCTTC.

The chain uses TRBV24-1 and TRBJ1-5; no clear D gene. Germline loops: CDR1 KGHDR, CDR2 SFDVKD. The ends were cut back, 3 bases at V and 2 bases at J, with 10 bases in the middle. This CDR3 spans 15 amino acids. This CDR3 is CATSDHQDGNQPQHF. The CDR3 DNA sequence: TGTGCCACCAGTGATCATCAGGATGGCAATCAGCCCCAGCATTTT.

This chain links TRBV20-1 with TRBJ2-3, with 12 bases fitting TRBD2. Germline V gene sequence: CDR1 DFQATT, CDR2 SNEGSKA (reference sequence). Trimming at V came to 5 bases and at J to 4 bases, leaving 4 bases not matched to a gene. The CDR3 has 14 residues. CDR3: CSAWTSGVPDTQYF. DNA for the CDR3: TGCAGTGCTTGGACTAGCGGGGTCCCAGATACGCAGTATTTT.

The V and J genes are TRBV29-1 and TRBJ2-3; 8 bases map to TRBD2. Germline values: CDR1 SQVTM, CDR2 ANQGSEA. The CDR3 is made up of 16 amino acids. The V gene end was trimmed by 6 bases and the J gene end by 5 bases; junction bases not matched to a gene: 16. CDR3 loop: CSVTGPTSVGRDTQYF. The CDR3 bases are TGCAGCGTGACCGGTCCGACTAGCGTGGGTAGAGATACGCAGTATTTT.

This clonotype was seen only a few times. The gene calls are TRBV5-1 and TRBJ2-1, with 11 bases matching TRBD2. Germline V gene data show CDR1 as SGHRS and CDR2 as YFSETQ. The CDR3 covers 18 residues. V was pared by 0 bases and J by 3 bases, with 8 bases of the junction left unmatched. CDR3 region: CASSLGLLAGGNYNEQFF. For the CDR3, the DNA is TGCGCCAGCAGCTTGGGCCTTCTAGCGGGGGGAAACTACAATGAGCAGTTCTTC.

Regarding this clonotype: A read error may account for a junction end that differs from germline. J is TRBJ1-2 and V is TRBV24-1; D not resolved. There are 15 residues in the CDR3. Germline values: CDR1 KGHDR, CDR2 SFDVKD. The CDR3 sequence is CASSDSGPAYGGYTF. Here the CDR3 DNA reads TGTGCCTCCAGTGATAGCGGTCCCGCTTATGGCGGCTACACCTTC.

This clonotype was counted a few times. A much larger clone sits a single nucleotide away, making a read error possible. This sequence joins TRBV7-8 and TRBJ1-4, with unresolved D. The CDR3 consists of 13 residues. CDR1 SGHVS and CDR2 FQNEAQ come from the germline V gene. The CDR3 DNA sequence: TGTGCCAGCAGCCGGAGGGTGGGCGAAAAACGGTTTTTT. It translates to CASSRRVGEKRFF.

The sample holds a few counts of this clonotype. This may stem from a read error, because a much larger clone lies one nucleotide away. V is TRBV20-1 and J is TRBJ2-1, with D unresolved. The CDR3 length is 11 residues. Germline V gives CDR1 DFQATT, CDR2 SNEGSKA (reference sequence). Trimming pared 7 bases from V and 6 bases from J, leaving 10 bases between. The CDR3 coding sequence is TGCAGTGAAGACGGGCGCAATGAGCAGTTCTTC. It yields the protein CSEDGRNEQFF.

This clonotype was counted only a few times. The rearrangement uses TRBV6-2 or TRBV6-3 and TRBJ2-3, with D possibly being TRBD2 (5 bases). The CDR3 covers 14 residues. The germline V and J ends were trimmed by 6 bases and 3 bases, with 13 bases remaining between them. Germline loops: CDR1 MNHEY, CDR2 SVGEGT. As DNA, the CDR3 is TGTGCCAGCAGATCCTTGGAGGTAACAGATACGCAGTATTTT. Translated: CASRSLEVTDTQYF.

The CDR3 is CASGGTDTDTQYF. The CDR3 DNA reads as TGTGCCAGCGGCGGGACGGACACAGATACGCAGTATTTT. The chain combines TRBV28 with TRBJ2-3; TRBD2 might be the D (6 bases). Between the trimmed V and J ends, which lost 8 bases and 2 bases, there was a span of 11 bases. The CDR3 has 13 residues. CDR1 is MDHEN and CDR2 is SYDVKM in the germline V gene.

V gene TRBV28 combines with J gene TRBJ2-7; D unresolved. The CDR3 extends over 14 amino acids. Germline values: CDR1 MDHEN, CDR2 SYDVKM. V lost 6 bases and J 0 bases, leaving 12 bases between the germline ends. CDR3 amino acids: CASRGESRSYEQYF. The DNA of the CDR3 is TGTGCCAGCAGGGGTGAGAGTCGCTCCTACGAGCAGTACTTC. Using reference TRBV28 and TRBJ2-7 for the parts outside the CDR3, the full variable domain is DVKVTQSSRYLVKRTGEKVFLECVQDMDHENMFWYRQDPGLGLRLIYFSYDVKMKEKGDIPEGYSVSREKKERFSLILESASTNQTSMYLCASRGESRSYEQYFGPGTRLTVT.

This clonotype was found a few times. The CDR3 reads CASSQDMGTSYEQYF. The CDR3 DNA reads TGTGCCAGCAGCCAAGATATGGGCACTTCCTACGAGCAGTACTTC. The chain has TRBV3-1 and TRBJ2-7; no definite D call. Per germline, CDR1 LGHDT and CDR2 YNNKEL (reference sequence). This CDR3 is 15 amino acids long. V shed 0 bases and J shed 1 base, with 10 bases lying between them.

There are many counts of this clonotype. V gene TRBV6-6 combines with J gene TRBJ2-1; no reliable D call. The CDR3 spans 11 residues. Germline V gene data show CDR1 as MNHNY and CDR2 as SVGAGI (reference sequence). V lost 2 bases to trimming and J lost 10 bases, with 6 bases between them. In DNA, the CDR3 is TGTGCCAGCAGTTACGCCAGAGAGCAGTTCTTC. It specifies CASSYAREQFF.

The chain is built from TRBV28 and TRBJ2-6; the D gene is possibly TRBD1 (5 bases). Germline CDR1 is MDHEN and CDR2 is SYDVKM. The V gene lost 1 base and the J gene lost 3 bases, with 7 bases spanning the gap. The CDR3 is 15 amino acids. The CDR3 loop is CASSLSGYGANVLTF. For the CDR3, the DNA is TGTGCCAGCAGTTTATCAGGGTATGGGGCCAACGTCCTGACTTTC.

The chain recombines TRBV28 with TRBJ1-2; tentative D call: TRBD1 (6 bases). V was pared by 7 bases and J by 6 bases, with 15 bases between. The CDR3 totals 13 residues. CDR1 MDHEN and CDR2 SYDVKM come from the germline V gene. The CDR3 region is CASTRGAVDGYTF. The CDR3 DNA reads as TGTGCCAGCACCCGGGGGGCAGTAGATGGCTACACCTTC.

This clonotype was observed a few times. The rearrangement links TRBV29-1 to TRBJ2-5; 9 bases align to TRBD1. TRBJ2-7 explains the end of the DNA better; the J call may be wrong. Germline V gene lookup returns CDR1 SQVTM and CDR2 ANQGSEA. The CDR3 is 15 amino acids. DNA of the CDR3: TGCAGCGTTGAAGTGGGACAGGGAGTGAGGCACGAGCAGTACTTC. Residues: CSVEVGQGVRHEQYF.

This clonotype was observed a single time. One base away lies a much larger clone, so this may be a sequencing read error. The chain uses TRBV7-2 and TRBJ2-1; D is unclear. CDR1 and CDR2 (germline): SGHTA, FQGNSA. CDR3 size: 13 residues. DNA of the CDR3: TGTGCCGGCAGCGAAAGCTCCCACAATGAGCAGTTCTTC. Encoded protein: CAGSESSHNEQFF.

A note on this clonotype: The junction shows a germline mismatch at one end, possibly a read error. The chain is built from TRBV5-1 and TRBJ1-1; D may be TRBD1 (5 bases). Germline V gene data show CDR1 as SGHRS and CDR2 as YFSETQ. CDR3 length equals 15 residues. CDR3 sequence (DNA): TGCGCCGGCAGCCCAAGGGGAGGGTTGGACACTGAAGCTTTCTTT. Its translation is CAGSPRGGLDTEAFF.

Note on this clonotype: A much larger clone is a single base away; this may be a read error. This chain uses TRBV10-3 with TRBJ2-7; D may match TRBD1 or TRBD2 (5 bases each). The CDR3 runs to 15 residues. Germline V CDR1 and CDR2: ENHRY, SYGVKD. DNA for the CDR3: TGTGCCATCAGTGAGTCTTCGGGACCGAACTACGAGCGGTACTTC. Translated: CAISESSGPNYERYF.

This clonotype was counted a few times. The chain employs TRBV5-1 and TRBJ2-7; D possibly corresponds to TRBD1 (5 bases). This CDR3 region has 13 residues. Trimming left V 3 bases short and J 2 bases short, with 9 bases between. Germline V gene data show CDR1 as SGHRS and CDR2 as YFSETQ. CDR3 sequence reads: CASSSMTAYEQYF. The CDR3 coding sequence is TGCGCCAGCAGCTCGATGACAGCCTACGAGCAGTACTTC.

This clonotype came up a few times. This chain links TRBV6-5 with TRBJ1-4, with 9 nucleotides matching TRBD1. The CDR3 sequence is 15 residues long. V lost 5 bases to trimming and J lost 4 bases; unmatched junction nucleotides: 5. Germline CDR1 is MNHEY and CDR2 is SVGAGI. CDR3 DNA: TGTGCCAGCAGTCCTACGACAGGGGGTAATGAAAAACTGTTTTTT. It specifies CASSPTTGGNEKLFF.

This clonotype was detected a few times. J is TRBJ2-7 and V is TRBV6-2 or TRBV6-3; D is unclear. The CDR3 contains 15 residues. The V gene's germline CDR1 is MNHEY and CDR2 SVGEGT. Trimming cost V 8 bases and J 2 bases, with 19 bases left between them. CDR3 amino acids: CASSLRADFTYEQYF. DNA for the CDR3: TGTGCCAGCTCCCTAAGGGCGGATTTTACCTACGAGCAGTACTTC.

The chain joins TRBV29-1 to TRBJ1-2; D ambiguous. Germline assignment: CDR1 SQVTM and CDR2 ANQGSEA. The length of the CDR3 is 11 residues. Trimming shortened V by 4 bases and J by 8 bases, and 11 bases separated the two germline ends. The CDR3: CSVGGDPGYTF. In DNA, the CDR3 is TGCAGCGTTGGGGGTGACCCAGGCTACACCTTC.

This chain links TRBV6-4 with TRBJ1-5, with D possibly TRBD1 on 6 matching bases. Trimming took off 5 bases at V and 2 bases at J, with 19 bases between the two ends. The germline V gene encodes CDR1 MRHNA and CDR2 SNTAGT. The CDR3 is made up of 17 amino acids. Here the CDR3 reads CASSSQQGLGGNQPQHF. CDR3 nucleotide sequence: TGTGCCAGCAGTAGTCAACAGGGCCTTGGGGGCAATCAGCCCCAGCATTTT.

The chain carries TRBV28 and TRBJ1-5, with 8 bases that match TRBD1. V lost 2 bases to trimming and J lost 6 bases; unmatched junction nucleotides: 3. The CDR3 runs to 14 residues. Germline V CDR1 and CDR2: MDHEN, SYDVKM. The CDR3 nucleotides read TGTGCCAGCAGTTTAAGGACAGGGACTCAGCCCCAGCATTTT. Amino acids: CASSLRTGTQPQHF.

This chain uses TRBV30 with TRBJ1-1, with D hard to call. V was pared by 0 bases and J by 0 bases, with 8 bases between. CDR3 length equals 14 residues. The germline CDR1 and CDR2 sequences are GTSNPN and SVGIG (reference sequence). This CDR3 is CAWSVGIMNTEAFF. The CDR3 region has the DNA TGTGCCTGGAGTGTAGGGATAATGAACACTGAAGCTTTCTTT. The variable domain in full, with the rest retrieved from reference TRBV30 and TRBJ1-1, is SQTIHQWPATLVQPVGSPLSLECTVEGTSNPNLYWYRQAAGRGLQLLFYSVGIGQISSEVPQNLSASRPQDRQFILSSKKLLLSDSGFYLCAWSVGIMNTEAFFGQGTRLTVV.

The chain links TRBV6-6 to TRBJ2-7; D is tentatively TRBD1 or TRBD2 (6 bases each). The V end was cut by 7 bases, the J end by 3 bases, with 19 bases between. The length of the CDR3 is 15 residues. CDR1 and CDR2 from the germline V gene are MNHNY and SVGAGI (reference sequence). The chain's CDR3 is CASTGGGLIYYEQYF. In DNA form, the CDR3 reads TGTGCCAGCACCGGTGGGGGGCTAATTTACTACGAGCAGTACTTC.

Only a few counts were recorded for this clonotype. The gene calls are TRBV5-1 and TRBJ2-4; 8 bases line up with TRBD2. Judging by the DNA end, TRBJ2-7 fits better; the J call may be wrong. The CDR3 spans 16 residues. Germline CDR1 SGHRS, CDR2 YFSETQ. The CDR3 loop reads CASSLEGSGGTYEQYF. In DNA form, the CDR3 reads TGCGCCAGCAGCTTGGAGGGAAGCGGGGGAACCTACGAGCAGTACTTC.

The genes are TRBV15 and TRBJ2-5, with 11 bases matching TRBD2. Trimming removed 0 bases from V and 4 bases from J; junction bases left unmatched: 10. Germline V gives CDR1 LNHNV, CDR2 YYDKDF (reference sequence). The CDR3 length is 18 residues. DNA of the CDR3: TGTGCCACCAGCAGAGATCGGGTAGCGGGGGGGCCTGGAGAGACCCAGTACTTC. Its translation is CATSRDRVAGGPGETQYF.

The chain employs TRBV24-1 and TRBJ2-3, with 7 bases matching TRBD2. The CDR3 contains 11 residues. The trim removed 4 bases at V and 9 bases at J, leaving 0 bases unmatched. Per the germline V gene, CDR1 is KGHDR and CDR2 is SFDVKD. For the CDR3, the DNA is TGTGCCACCAGTGAGCGGGGGACGCAGTATTTT. Protein: CATSERGTQYF.